This is a list of T cell receptor beta chains from one sample in a study of CD8 T cells in Susac syndrome. TCRdb called the immunoSEQ multiplex PCR reads again in MiXCR, with one record for every CDR3 protein. The table records approximately 190,000 distinct CDR3 sequences, roughly 94% of them present only once. Sequenced input: CD8+ T cells from PBMCs. The receptors were gathered from a human donor with Susac syndrome. The CDR3 runs from the conserved cysteine through the conserved F or W. D genes are given only for firm matches. The size of a clone is reported for some rows only, either as once, few or many, or as a class for expanded clones.

d_call j_call v_call clone_size cdr3_nt cdr3_aa
NA TRBJ2-3 TRBV30 NA TGTGCCTGGAGTACCCCGGGGGCGGGGGATACGCAGTATTTT CAWSTPGAGDTQYF
NA TRBJ2-5 TRBV7-9 NA TGTGCCAGCAGCCCCCGCGCAGGAGAAGAGACCCAGTACTTC CASSPRAGEETQYF
NA TRBJ2-5 TRBV4-1 NA TGCGCCAGCAGCCAAGATATGGGCCTGGGGGAGACCCAGTACTTC CASSQDMGLGETQYF
NA TRBJ2-1 TRBV12-3/TRBV12-4 NA TGTGCCAGCAGTTTAGATGGACCCTACAATGAGCAGTTCTTC CASSLDGPYNEQFF
NA TRBJ2-7 TRBV5-6 NA TGTGCCAGCAGTAAGGAGGTACCCTACGAGCAGTACTTC CASSKEVPYEQYF
TRBD1 TRBJ1-4 TRBV5-6 NA TGTGCCAGCAGCAATGCCGGGGACAGCGCGTCTAATGAAAAACTGTTTTTT CASSNAGDSASNEKLFF
NA TRBJ2-3 TRBV2 NA TGTGCCAGCCTAGGGGTGGGAGATACGCAGTATTTT CASLGVGDTQYF
NA TRBJ2-7 TRBV28 NA TGTGCCAGCAATCGGGGGCGAAGCTACGAGCAGTACTTC CASNRGRSYEQYF
TRBD2 TRBJ2-5 TRBV29-1 NA TGCAGCGTTGCGGCGGGACTAGCGGGGGAGACCCAGTACTTC CSVAAGLAGETQYF
TRBD1 TRBJ2-5 TRBV3-1 NA TGTGCCAGCAGCCAAGATCGTCAGTCGGACAGGACTCAAGAGACCCAGTACTTC CASSQDRQSDRTQETQYF
TRBD1 TRBJ2-7 TRBV5-1 NA TGCGCCAGCAGCTTGGATGGGGACAGGGGCTACGAGCAGTACTTC CASSLDGDRGYEQYF
TRBD1 TRBJ2-7 TRBV4-1 NA TGCGCCAGCAGCCACCAACCGGGACAGGGGATTTACGAGCAGTACTTC CASSHQPGQGIYEQYF
NA TRBJ2-2 TRBV12-3/TRBV12-4 once TGTGCCAGCAGTTTGGGGGGGCCGAACACCGGGGAGCTGTTTTTT CASSLGGPNTGELFF
NA TRBJ2-7 TRBV18 few TGTGCCAGCTCACCGGCCTCCTACGAGCAGTACTTC CASSPASYEQYF
TRBD2 TRBJ2-3 TRBV29-1 NA TGCAGCGTTGACGACACGACTAGCGGGGACAGCACAGATACGCAGTATTTT CSVDDTTSGDSTDTQYF
NA TRBJ1-2 TRBV12-3/TRBV12-4 NA TGTGCCAGCAGTTTAGGACGGATAACCTATGGCTACACCTTC CASSLGRITYGYTF
NA TRBJ1-5 TRBV7-9 once TGTGCCAGCAGCTCTGACAGGAGTGGCAATCAGCCCCAGCATTTT CASSSDRSGNQPQHF
TRBD1 TRBJ1-5 TRBV5-6 NA TGTGCCAGCAGCGGGGGGACAGGGCCAAGCAATCAGCCCCAGCATTTT CASSGGTGPSNQPQHF
TRBD2 TRBJ2-5 TRBV12-3/TRBV12-4 NA TGTGCCAGCAGTCCCAATAGCGGGGGGGCCGAGACCCAGTACTTC CASSPNSGGAETQYF
NA TRBJ2-3 TRBV9 NA TGTGCCAGCAGCCAGGAGGGTAGCACAGATACGCAGTATTTT CASSQEGSTDTQYF
NA TRBJ2-2 TRBV7-8 NA TGTGCCAGCAGCTCCATGAGGACCGCGAACACCGGGGAGCTGTTTTTT CASSSMRTANTGELFF
NA TRBJ2-7 TRBV9 once TGTGCCAGCAGCGTAGGTGCAGGGGGGATCTACGAGCAGTACTTC CASSVGAGGIYEQYF
NA TRBJ1-2 TRBV5-1 NA TGCGCCAGCAGCTTTACCGGGACTGCGCCATATACTAACTATGGCTACACCTTC CASSFTGTAPYTNYGYTF
NA TRBJ2-1 TRBV20-1 NA TGCAGTGCTAGTGAGGGTGTAGCGCCAGGGGATGAGCAGTTCTTC CSASEGVAPGDEQFF
NA TRBJ2-7 TRBV27 few TGTGCCAGCATCGGGTCCTCTTACGAGCAGTACTTC CASIGSSYEQYF
TRBD1 TRBJ2-1 TRBV9 NA TGTGCCAGCAGCGTCCCGGGACAGGGGAATGAGCAGTTCTTC CASSVPGQGNEQFF
NA TRBJ1-2 TRBV6-1 NA TGTGCCAGCAGTGAAGACGAATTCCTGGGGGGCTACACCTTC CASSEDEFLGGYTF
NA TRBJ2-7 TRBV6-5 NA TGTGCCAGCAGGCGGGGCTTCTACGAGCAGTACTTC CASRRGFYEQYF
NA TRBJ2-7 TRBV4-2 NA TGTGCCAGCAGCCAAGATCGGGGGGCGTCCTACGAGCAGTACTTC CASSQDRGASYEQYF
NA TRBJ2-5 TRBV29-1 once TGCAGCGGTGGATGGTCCCGGGGAGAGACCCAGTACTTC CSGGWSRGETQYF
TRBD2 TRBJ2-3 TRBV20-1 NA TGCAGTGCTCCTCAGACTAGCCGATCCACAGATACGCAGTATTTT CSAPQTSRSTDTQYF
NA TRBJ2-2 TRBV11-2 NA TGTGCCAGCAGCTTATTTAAGAACACCGGGGAGCTGTTTTTT CASSLFKNTGELFF
NA TRBJ2-7 TRBV29-1 NA TGCAGCGTTGCAGGGGTTTTAGGTAAAGGCTACGAGCAGTACTTC CSVAGVLGKGYEQYF
TRBD2 TRBJ2-1 TRBV9 NA TGTGCCAGCAACTCGGGAGGCAATGAGCAGTTCTTC CASNSGGNEQFF
TRBD2 TRBJ2-7 TRBV6-5 NA TGTGCCAGCAGCACCCTAGCGGGGGGGAGATACGAGCAGTACTTC CASSTLAGGRYEQYF
TRBD1 TRBJ2-7 TRBV20-1 NA TGCAGTGCTAGGCCCCAACCGGGACAGGGGGTCGAGCAGTACTTC CSARPQPGQGVEQYF
NA TRBJ2-3 TRBV13 NA TGTGCCAGCAGCCCAGGCCGGAGGGATACGCAGTATTTT CASSPGRRDTQYF
NA TRBJ1-5 TRBV11-2 NA TGTGCCAGCAGCCCCGTCGATAGCAATCAGCCCCAGCATTTT CASSPVDSNQPQHF
TRBD1 TRBJ1-1 TRBV12-3/TRBV12-4 NA TGTGCCAGCAGAGATCAGACAGGGACTGAAGCTTTCTTT CASRDQTGTEAFF
NA TRBJ1-1 TRBV2 NA TGTGCCAGCAGTGGTAAGGGGTACACTGAAGCTTTCTTT CASSGKGYTEAFF
TRBD2 TRBJ2-7 TRBV7-8 once TGTGCCAGCAGCTTAGGGGACGGGGGGATCAACGAGCAGTACTTC CASSLGDGGINEQYF
TRBD1 TRBJ2-5 TRBV6-1 NA TGTGCCAGCAACCCTGCGCCGGGACAGGGGAAAGAGACCCAGTACTTC CASNPAPGQGKETQYF
NA TRBJ1-1 TRBV4-1 NA TGCGCCAGCAGCCTAAAGCGATGGGCTGAAGCTTTCTTT CASSLKRWAEAFF
NA TRBJ2-7 TRBV27 once TGTGCCAGCAGTTTATTTACTCCGGGAAGATCTCCCTACGAGCAGTACTTC CASSLFTPGRSPYEQYF
NA TRBJ2-1 TRBV3-1 once TGTGCCAGCAGCCCGTCAAAGGCGGCGATCTCGGGGAATGAGCAGTTCTTC CASSPSKAAISGNEQFF
NA TRBJ2-7 TRBV15 NA TGTGCCACCAGCAAGGACCTCTCCTACGAGCAGTACTTC CATSKDLSYEQYF
TRBD1 TRBJ2-1 TRBV11-3 NA TGTGCCAGCACCAAACGGACAGGGGCAGACAATGAGCAGTTCTTC CASTKRTGADNEQFF
TRBD1 TRBJ1-1 TRBV9 NA TGTGCCAGCAGCCTATCCGGGACAGGGGACACTGAAGCTTTCTTT CASSLSGTGDTEAFF
TRBD2 TRBJ2-1 TRBV4-1 NA TGCGCCAGCAGCCAAGATATGGCGGGAGTCTTAGGGAATGAGCAGTTCTTC CASSQDMAGVLGNEQFF
NA TRBJ1-4 TRBV9 once TGTGCCAGCAGCGTAGATGACGGGAATGAAAAACTGTTTTTT CASSVDDGNEKLFF
TRBD1 TRBJ1-5 TRBV20-1 NA TGCAGTGCTATAAAGGGACAGGGTTACAATCAGCCCCAGCATTTT CSAIKGQGYNQPQHF
TRBD2 TRBJ2-3 TRBV19 once TGTGCCACCGGACTAGCGGGAGTTACAGATACGCAGTATTTT CATGLAGVTDTQYF
NA TRBJ2-7 TRBV11-2 NA TGTGCCAGCAGCTTAGATACTAGGTGGTACGAGCAGTACTTC CASSLDTRWYEQYF
NA TRBJ1-1 TRBV3-1 NA TGTGCCAGCAGCCAAGATAAAAACGTCTACACTGAAGCTTTCTTT CASSQDKNVYTEAFF
NA TRBJ1-1 TRBV30 once TGTGCCTGGAGCCGGGGCGGGTACACTGAAGCTTTCTTT CAWSRGGYTEAFF
NA TRBJ2-1 TRBV4-1 NA TGCGCCAGCAGCCAAGATCTTGGGGCAGGGGACCAGTACAATGAGCAGTTCTTC CASSQDLGAGDQYNEQFF
NA TRBJ2-1 TRBV13 NA TGTGCCAGCAGCTTAGTCACAGGAATCATTGAGCAGTTCTTC CASSLVTGIIEQFF
NA TRBJ2-7 TRBV4-1 once TGCGCCAGCAGCCAAGCCCCCCCCAGCTCCTACGAGCAGTACTTC CASSQAPPSSYEQYF
NA TRBJ1-5 TRBV21-1 NA TGTGCCAGCAGCAAAGCCGGGGGATGCAATCAGCCCCAGCATTTT CASSKAGGCNQPQHF
NA TRBJ1-4 TRBV28 NA TGTGCCAGCAGTCCGACCGGGACCGGAGAAAAACTGTTTTTT CASSPTGTGEKLFF